This paragraph covers one T cell receptor beta chain sequence. The data belong to a study of T cell changes during pregnancy in multiple sclerosis. CDR1 is GTSNPN, CDR2 SVGIG, per germline (reference sequence). V lost 1 base, J lost 7 bases, and 16 bases lay in between. This CDR3 is 15 amino acids long. The repertoire was sequenced with immunoSEQ multiplex PCR; TCRdb's copy has only in-frame clones and lacks some. This sample has some 64,000 clones, with around 90% found just once. The receptor comes from a female donor in good health, enrolled as a control in a pregnancy study. The source material was peripheral blood, sampled in the first trimester of pregnancy. The chain joins TRBV30 to TRBJ1-4, with D perhaps matching TRBD1 (5 bases). The CDR3 sequence is CAWSEGRGSGEKLFF. The CDR3 region has the DNA TGTGCCTGGAGTGAGGGGAGGGGCTCGGGTGAAAAACTGTTTTTT.